Below are 17 T cell receptor beta chains sequenced from a single sample in a study of OX40 agonist ivuxolimab in advanced cancers. Data came from immunoSEQ multiplex PCR; TCRdb stores just in-frame clones and leaves some out. This table has tens of thousands of clones, approximately 90% appearing once. The sequencing here drew on CD4+ or CD8+ T cells sorted from blood, taken in a trial of the OX40 agonist ivuxolimab. The receptors shown here come from an adult with an advanced solid tumor such as melanoma, head and neck, liver or kidney cancer.

This clone has only one observation. This chain's CDR3 is CASSDYTNTGELFF. CDR3 in DNA: TGTGCCAGCAGTGACTACACGAACACCGGGGAGCTGTTTTTT. V gene TRBV25-1 combines with J gene TRBJ2-2, with D uncertain. The germline gives CDR1 MGHDK, CDR2 SYGVNS. V was trimmed by 3 bases and J by 0 bases, leaving 5 bases between them. The CDR3 is 14 residues long. The full variable domain, in which reference TRBV25-1 and TRBJ2-2 provide the parts outside the CDR3, is EADIYQTPRYLVIGTGKKITLECSQTMGHDKMYWYQQDPGMELHLIHYSYGVNSTEKGDLSSESTVSRIRTEHFPLTLESARPSHTSQYLCASSDYTNTGELFFGEGSRLTVL.

The gene calls are TRBV30 and TRBJ2-5; tentatively, D is TRBD1 (8 bases). Germline CDR1 GTSNPN, CDR2 SVGIG (reference sequence). Trimming cost V 3 bases and J 5 bases, with 13 bases left between them. The CDR3 totals 13 residues. This chain's CDR3 is CAWRQGGGETQYF. The CDR3 bases are TGTGCCTGGAGACAGGGGGGAGGGGAGACCCAGTACTTC.

The genes are TRBV5-1 and TRBJ2-1; 10 positions match TRBD2. The CDR3 is 16 amino acids. Germline CDR1 is SGHRS and CDR2 is YFSETQ. J lost 6 bases, V lost 4 bases, and 10 bases had no gene match. The CDR3 nucleotides are TGCGCCAGCAGCGTCAAGCTACGGACTAGCGGCAATGAGCAGTTCTTC. It codes for CASSVKLRTSGNEQFF.

This clone appeared a single time. This chain connects TRBV27 to TRBJ2-1; TRBD1 or TRBD2 may be the D gene (5 bases each). The CDR3 has 15 residues. Per the germline V gene, CDR1 is MNHEY and CDR2 is SMNVEV (reference sequence). Trimming shortened V by 2 bases and J by 9 bases, and 17 bases separated the two germline ends. The CDR3 is CASSLGGAAKGEQFF. The CDR3 nucleotides are TGTGCCAGCAGTTTAGGGGGAGCCGCTAAGGGTGAGCAGTTCTTC.

This chain joins TRBV15 and TRBJ2-7; 13 nucleotides align to TRBD2. The CDR3 runs to 14 residues. J was trimmed by 4 bases and V by 9 bases; bases with no gene match: 6. CDR1 is LNHNV, CDR2 YYDKDF, per germline (reference sequence). The CDR3 protein is CATQLAGGTYEQYF. CDR3 nucleotide sequence: TGTGCCACACAACTAGCGGGGGGGACTTACGAGCAGTACTTC.

The chain uses TRBV19 and TRBJ1-5, with 8 bases identical to TRBD1. V shed 2 bases, J shed 4 bases, and the junction held 4 bases outside the gene matches. This CDR3 has 15 amino acids. Germline CDR1 is LNHDA and CDR2 is SQIVND (reference sequence). CDR3 sequence: CASSITGGRNQPQHF. CDR3 bases: TGTGCCAGTAGTATAACAGGGGGGAGGAATCAGCCCCAGCATTTT.

The sample holds a few counts of this clone. J is TRBJ1-6 and V is TRBV7-3; 9 nucleotides match TRBD1. Per germline, CDR1 SGHTA and CDR2 FQGTGA. The CDR3 totals 15 residues. Trimming cost V 5 bases and J 7 bases; bases outside gene matches: 6. CDR3 sequence (DNA): TGTGCCAGCAGCCAGACAGGGGGTTACAATTCACCCCTCCACTTT. The encoded protein is CASSQTGGYNSPLHF.

The rearrangement links TRBV11-2 to TRBJ2-3; unclear D gene. V lost 3 bases to trimming and J lost 2 bases, with 12 bases between them. The CDR3 length is 15 residues. Germline V lookup: CDR1 SGHAT, CDR2 FQNNGV. The DNA of the CDR3 is TGTGCCAGCAGCTTCTGGGCGGAAGACACAGATACGCAGTATTTT. Amino acid sequence: CASSFWAEDTDTQYF.

This chain links TRBV27 with TRBJ2-7, with D hard to call. V was shortened by 1 base and J by 1 base, with 8 bases between the two germline ends. Germline V lookup: CDR1 MNHEY, CDR2 SMNVEV (reference sequence). This CDR3 region has 14 residues. The CDR3 protein is CASSLWSGSYEQYF. CDR3 bases: TGTGCCAGCAGTTTATGGTCTGGGTCCTACGAGCAGTACTTC.

V is TRBV9 and J is TRBJ2-2; D gene uncertain. Germline assignment: CDR1 SGDLS and CDR2 YYNGEE. The CDR3 sequence is 14 residues long. Trimming took 0 bases from V and 5 from J, leaving 8 bases between them. The CDR3 protein is CASSVELTTGELFF. CDR3 in DNA: TGTGCCAGCAGCGTAGAGTTGACAACCGGGGAGCTGTTTTTT.

This chain uses TRBV5-5 with TRBJ1-2; D unclear. The germline CDR1 and CDR2 sequences are SGHKS and YYEKEE (reference sequence). Trimming took off 0 bases at V and 8 bases at J, with 11 bases between the two ends. The CDR3 has 13 residues. The CDR3 sequence: CASSLVLLGGYTF. DNA for the CDR3: TGTGCCAGCAGCTTGGTGCTACTCGGCGGCTACACCTTC.

This chain links TRBV27 with TRBJ1-1; D is ambiguous. V was cut by 3 bases and J by 1 base, with 9 bases left in between. The CDR3 runs 14 residues. Germline loops: CDR1 MNHEY, CDR2 SMNVEV (reference sequence). In DNA form, the CDR3 reads TGTGCCAGCAGTTTTATGGCCCCGAACACTGAAGCTTTCTTT. It yields the protein CASSFMAPNTEAFF.

The rearrangement joins TRBV19 to TRBJ2-7; no firm D call. Germline lookup yields CDR1 LNHDA and CDR2 SQIVND (reference sequence). With 3 bases removed from V and 3 bases from J, the gap between germline ends came to 9 bases. This CDR3 is 13 amino acids long. The chain's CDR3 is CASSISTRYEQYF. Written as DNA, the CDR3 is TGTGCCAGTAGTATTTCGACCCGCTACGAGCAGTACTTC.

The chain has TRBV5-1 and TRBJ1-2; tentatively, D is TRBD1 (6 bases). Deletions cut 1 base from V and 0 bases from J, with 16 bases between. CDR1 and CDR2 from the germline V gene are SGHRS and YFSETQ. The CDR3 is 17 residues long. The CDR3 DNA is TGCGCCAGCAGCTTGCGGTTTAACACAGGGACTAACTATGGCTACACCTTC. It translates to CASSLRFNTGTNYGYTF.

This chain connects TRBV13 to TRBJ2-7; TRBD2 agrees at 8 bases. Unmatched junction bases numbered 8, after V lost 6 bases and J lost 1 base. Germline values: CDR1 PRHDT, CDR2 FYEKMQ (reference sequence). The CDR3 loop spans 15 amino acids. The CDR3 DNA reads TGTGCCAGCAGACCCGGGACTAGTCCTTCCTACGAGCAGTACTTC. This codes for CASRPGTSPSYEQYF.

V usage is TRBV5-4 and J usage is TRBJ1-1, with unresolved D. The CDR3 is 15 residues long. Trimming cost V 2 bases and J 6 bases, with 17 bases left between them. CDR1 and CDR2 from the germline V gene are SGHNT and YYREEE (reference sequence). The CDR3 DNA follows: TGTGCCAGCAGCTTTGGCTGGGGTGTCCTCGCTGAAGCTTTCTTT. It is translated as CASSFGWGVLAEAFF.

This chain joins TRBV27 and TRBJ2-1; no definite D call. The CDR3 length is 12 residues. From germline, CDR1 is MNHEY and CDR2 SMNVEV (reference sequence). Between the trimmed V and J ends, which lost 3 bases and 10 bases, there was a span of 10 bases. The CDR3 nucleotides are TGTGCCAGCAGTTTGGGAAGGTCAGAGCAGTTCTTC. This sequence encodes CASSLGRSEQFF.